Listed below are T cell receptor beta chains from one sample, sequenced in a study of PD-1 blockade in classical Hodgkin lymphoma. Profiled with immunoSEQ multiplex PCR; TCRdb holds only in-frame clones, not every one. Of some 11,000 clones listed, around 76% are singletons. The specimen was CD4+ T cells from blood, collected before the fourth cycle of nivolumab. The origin of the receptors is a human donor with classical Hodgkin lymphoma. Both conserved end residues are part of each CDR3. The order of the fields is J gene, V gene, CDR3 protein.

J: TRBJ1-1; V: TRBV9; CDR3: CASSAREGTMNTEAFF
J: TRBJ1-2; V: TRBV5-1; CDR3: CASSLSTGTSNYGYTF
J: TRBJ2-5; V: TRBV5-1; CDR3: CASSLGQASLYQETQYF
J: TRBJ1-5; V: TRBV2; CDR3: CASTGEGAFTQPQHF
J: TRBJ2-1; V: TRBV2; CDR3: CASSDLAAKYNEQFF
J: TRBJ1-1; V: TRBV28; CDR3: CASTLGVWTGAFF
J: TRBJ1-2; V: TRBV2; CDR3: CASTLQGNGYTF
J: TRBJ2-7; V: TRBV28; CDR3: CASSSGYEQYF
J: TRBJ2-1; V: TRBV6-6; CDR3: CASSYVRGHEQFF
J: TRBJ2-7; V: TRBV27; CDR3: CASSRTGTSYEQYF
J: TRBJ2-1; V: TRBV10-2; CDR3: CASSEGGRAAFF
J: TRBJ2-5; V: TRBV7-2; CDR3: CASSSSGQLGETQYF
J: TRBJ1-1; V: TRBV5-1; CDR3: CASSPDFLNTEAFF
J: TRBJ1-2; V: TRBV28; CDR3: CASSLVGDDNYGYTF
J: TRBJ1-5; V: TRBV28; CDR3: CASTRGGAVGNQPQHF
J: TRBJ1-5; V: TRBV11-2; CDR3: CASSLRRGIDQPQHF
J: TRBJ1-1; V: TRBV29-1; CDR3: CSGGTDTEAFF
J: TRBJ2-3; V: TRBV27; CDR3: CASSGTGRTDTQYF
J: TRBJ1-5; V: TRBV6-5; CDR3: CASKEGGRSNQPQHF
J: TRBJ2-5; V: TRBV5-5; CDR3: CASSPPGLAAETQYF
J: TRBJ2-2; V: TRBV6-4; CDR3: CASSGERNTGELFF
J: TRBJ2-2; V: TRBV19; CDR3: CASRRDTGELFF
J: TRBJ2-7; V: TRBV2; CDR3: CASRPLAGVNEQYF